The rows below give T cell receptor beta chains drawn from one sample of a study of cytomegalovirus exposure and HLA in healthy donors. Clones were read by immunoSEQ multiplex PCR, and TCRdb kept only the in-frame ones, dropping some. In the table there are under 150,000 clones, just under 85% of which are singletons. Sample: PBMCs. These receptors were obtained from a man aged 40-55 years in good health and CMV-seropositive. The CDR3 runs from the conserved cysteine through the conserved F or W. The D gene is left open where the match is weak. A row's size may be missing; if present it is once, few, many or a size class.

V gene: TRBV5-1
D gene: -
J gene: TRBJ1-1
clone size: few
CDR3 protein: CASSSDNRRAFF
CDR3 DNA: TGCGCCAGCAGCTCGGATAATCGGCGGGCTTTCTTT

V gene: TRBV6-1
D gene: -
J gene: TRBJ1-2
clone size: -
CDR3 protein: CASSSEGRGGYTF
CDR3 DNA: TGTGCCAGCAGTTCTGAAGGCAGGGGTGGCTACACCTTC

V gene: TRBV13
D gene: TRBD1
J gene: TRBJ2-7
clone size: -
CDR3 protein: CASSSGQGYEQYF
CDR3 DNA: TGTGCCAGCAGCTCCGGACAGGGCTACGAGCAGTACTTC

V gene: TRBV5-1
D gene: -
J gene: TRBJ2-3
clone size: -
CDR3 protein: CASSLIGDTQYF
CDR3 DNA: TGCGCCAGCAGCTTGATCGGAGATACGCAGTATTTT

V gene: TRBV4-1
D gene: TRBD2
J gene: TRBJ2-1
clone size: -
CDR3 protein: CASSFGTSGKYNEQFF
CDR3 DNA: TGCGCCAGCAGCTTTGGGACTAGCGGGAAATACAATGAGCAGTTCTTC

V gene: TRBV27
D gene: TRBD1
J gene: TRBJ2-7
clone size: -
CDR3 protein: CASEGAGGIDEQYF
CDR3 DNA: TGTGCCAGTGAGGGAGCAGGGGGCATCGACGAGCAGTACTTC

V gene: TRBV13
D gene: -
J gene: TRBJ2-1
clone size: -
CDR3 protein: CASSSLLAQPYNEQFF
CDR3 DNA: TGTGCCAGCAGCTCCCTCCTAGCCCAGCCCTACAATGAGCAGTTCTTC

V gene: TRBV7-8
D gene: -
J gene: TRBJ2-3
clone size: few
CDR3 protein: CASIQDTDTQYF
CDR3 DNA: TGTGCCAGCATACAGGACACAGATACGCAGTATTTT

V gene: TRBV7-8
D gene: -
J gene: TRBJ1-2
clone size: -
CDR3 protein: CASSLVQGFYGYTF
CDR3 DNA: TGTGCCAGCAGCTTAGTACAGGGTTTCTATGGCTACACCTTC

V gene: TRBV18
D gene: TRBD2
J gene: TRBJ2-6
clone size: -
CDR3 protein: CASSPRTSTGSGANVLTF
CDR3 DNA: TGTGCCAGCTCACCGCGGACTAGCACAGGCTCTGGGGCCAACGTCCTGACTTTC

V gene: TRBV13
D gene: -
J gene: TRBJ2-5
clone size: -
CDR3 protein: CASSREAAETQYF
CDR3 DNA: TGTGCCAGCAGCAGAGAAGCTGCGGAGACCCAGTACTTC

V gene: TRBV6-5
D gene: -
J gene: TRBJ2-7
clone size: -
CDR3 protein: CASSKTGLGQYF
CDR3 DNA: TGTGCCAGCAGTAAAACAGGTCTAGGGCAGTACTTC

V gene: TRBV6-1
D gene: TRBD2
J gene: TRBJ2-3
clone size: once
CDR3 protein: CASSVVAGGNTDTQYF
CDR3 DNA: TGTGCCAGCAGTGTAGTAGCGGGAGGTAACACAGATACGCAGTATTTT

V gene: TRBV7-9
D gene: -
J gene: TRBJ2-3
clone size: -
CDR3 protein: CASSSQQDSTDTQYF
CDR3 DNA: TGTGCCAGCAGCTCCCAACAGGATTCCACAGATACGCAGTATTTT

V gene: TRBV10-3
D gene: TRBD2
J gene: TRBJ2-1
clone size: -
CDR3 protein: CAISESARRKLAGGVINEQFF
CDR3 DNA: TGTGCCATCAGTGAGTCCGCGAGGAGGAAATTAGCGGGAGGGGTTATCAATGAGCAGTTCTTC

V gene: TRBV9
D gene: -
J gene: TRBJ1-1
clone size: -
CDR3 protein: CASSVGFLDRKNTEAFF
CDR3 DNA: TGTGCCAGCAGCGTAGGCTTTCTAGACAGGAAGAACACTGAAGCTTTCTTT

V gene: TRBV2
D gene: TRBD1
J gene: TRBJ1-2
clone size: -
CDR3 protein: CASSGQGRGYTF
CDR3 DNA: TGTGCCAGCAGTGGACAGGGTCGCGGCTACACCTTC

V gene: TRBV27
D gene: -
J gene: TRBJ1-5
clone size: -
CDR3 protein: CASSWRENQPQHF
CDR3 DNA: TGTGCCAGCAGTTGGAGGGAGAATCAGCCCCAGCATTTT

V gene: TRBV29-1
D gene: -
J gene: TRBJ1-3
clone size: once
CDR3 protein: CSVSTPRTRNTIYF
CDR3 DNA: TGCAGCGTTTCGACACCCCGCACACGAAACACCATATATTTT

V gene: TRBV5-4
D gene: -
J gene: TRBJ1-2
clone size: -
CDR3 protein: CASGLRGGGYGYTF
CDR3 DNA: TGTGCCAGCGGACTCAGAGGAGGCGGCTATGGCTACACCTTC

V gene: TRBV30
D gene: TRBD1
J gene: TRBJ1-3
clone size: few
CDR3 protein: CACTGDSGNTIYF
CDR3 DNA: TGTGCCTGTACAGGGGACTCTGGAAACACCATATATTTT

V gene: TRBV11-3
D gene: -
J gene: TRBJ2-5
clone size: -
CDR3 protein: CASSLGQVRGETQYF
CDR3 DNA: TGTGCCAGCAGCTTAGGCCAGGTTCGGGGAGAGACCCAGTACTTC

V gene: TRBV19
D gene: -
J gene: TRBJ1-1
clone size: -
CDR3 protein: CASSIGRGYDEAFF
CDR3 DNA: TGTGCCAGTAGTATAGGGAGAGGGTACGATGAAGCTTTCTTT

V gene: TRBV27
D gene: TRBD1
J gene: TRBJ1-1
clone size: once
CDR3 protein: CASSFGQGAAEAFF
CDR3 DNA: TGTGCCAGCAGTTTCGGACAGGGGGCGGCTGAAGCTTTCTTT

V gene: TRBV11-2
D gene: -
J gene: TRBJ1-4
clone size: once
CDR3 protein: CASSLWGVTATNEKLFF
CDR3 DNA: TGTGCCAGCAGCTTATGGGGTGTGACAGCAACTAATGAAAAACTGTTTTTT

V gene: TRBV7-8
D gene: TRBD2
J gene: TRBJ2-3
clone size: -
CDR3 protein: CASSPQSGRAADTQYF
CDR3 DNA: TGTGCCAGCAGCCCACAAAGCGGGAGGGCCGCAGATACGCAGTATTTT

V gene: TRBV6-1
D gene: -
J gene: TRBJ1-2
clone size: once
CDR3 protein: CASSGGDRPVHYGYTF
CDR3 DNA: TGTGCCAGCAGTGGAGGAGACAGACCAGTACACTATGGCTACACCTTC

V gene: TRBV5-1
D gene: TRBD2
J gene: TRBJ2-3
clone size: -
CDR3 protein: CASSFLAGDGDTQYF
CDR3 DNA: TGCGCCAGCAGCTTCCTAGCGGGAGATGGAGATACGCAGTATTTT

V gene: TRBV6-1
D gene: -
J gene: TRBJ2-1
clone size: -
CDR3 protein: CASSEHATSSYNEQFF
CDR3 DNA: TGTGCCAGCAGTGAACATGCTACCTCCTCCTACAATGAGCAGTTCTTC

V gene: TRBV27
D gene: TRBD1
J gene: TRBJ1-1
clone size: -
CDR3 protein: CASSFRGTGSTEAFF
CDR3 DNA: TGTGCCAGCAGTTTTCGGGGGACAGGGAGCACTGAAGCTTTCTTT

V gene: TRBV7-2
D gene: TRBD2
J gene: TRBJ2-7
clone size: -
CDR3 protein: CASSWTGTSDYEQYF
CDR3 DNA: TGTGCCAGCAGCTGGACCGGGACTAGCGACTACGAGCAGTACTTC

V gene: TRBV5-1
D gene: -
J gene: TRBJ2-2
clone size: once
CDR3 protein: CASSFSARSAGELFF
CDR3 DNA: TGCGCCAGCAGCTTTTCTGCCAGGTCTGCCGGGGAGCTGTTTTTT

V gene: TRBV5-4
D gene: -
J gene: TRBJ2-5
clone size: once
CDR3 protein: CASSSRGQETQYF
CDR3 DNA: TGTGCCAGCAGCTCACGGGGCCAAGAGACCCAGTACTTC

V gene: TRBV5-4
D gene: TRBD2
J gene: TRBJ2-7
clone size: -
CDR3 protein: CASSLGGREYF
CDR3 DNA: TGTGCCAGCAGCTTGGGGGGGAGGGAGTACTTC

V gene: TRBV11-1
D gene: TRBD1
J gene: TRBJ1-2
clone size: -
CDR3 protein: CASSLGLRTGGANGYTF
CDR3 DNA: TGTGCCAGCAGCTTAGGCCTGAGGACAGGGGGTGCGAATGGCTACACCTTC

V gene: TRBV5-1
D gene: TRBD2
J gene: TRBJ2-1
clone size: -
CDR3 protein: CASSLDLAGYNEQFF
CDR3 DNA: TGCGCCAGCAGCTTGGACCTAGCGGGGTACAATGAGCAGTTCTTC

V gene: TRBV7-6
D gene: TRBD2
J gene: TRBJ2-3
clone size: -
CDR3 protein: CASSQLTGTSGFHTQYF
CDR3 DNA: TGTGCCAGCAGCCAGTTAACCGGGACTAGCGGTTTCCATACGCAGTATTTT

V gene: TRBV12-5
D gene: TRBD1
J gene: TRBJ1-1
clone size: -
CDR3 protein: CASGLQGFTEAFF
CDR3 DNA: TGTGCTAGTGGCCTACAGGGGTTCACTGAAGCTTTCTTT

V gene: TRBV9
D gene: TRBD2
J gene: TRBJ2-5
clone size: -
CDR3 protein: CASSVDGRELETQYF
CDR3 DNA: TGTGCCAGCAGCGTAGATGGGCGGGAGTTAGAGACCCAGTACTTC

V gene: TRBV28
D gene: -
J gene: TRBJ2-3
clone size: -
CDR3 protein: CASSSPGQASGTDTQYF
CDR3 DNA: TGTGCCAGCAGTTCTCCGGGACAAGCCTCGGGCACAGATACGCAGTATTTT

V gene: TRBV9
D gene: TRBD2
J gene: TRBJ2-7
clone size: -
CDR3 protein: CAIPDPPAGTF
CDR3 DNA: TGTGCCATCCCTGACCCCCCAGCGGGGACCTTC

V gene: TRBV4-1
D gene: -
J gene: TRBJ2-5
clone size: -
CDR3 protein: CASSQPGTTQETQYF
CDR3 DNA: TGCGCCAGCAGCCAGCCCGGGACAACCCAAGAGACCCAGTACTTC

V gene: TRBV11-2
D gene: -
J gene: TRBJ2-2
clone size: -
CDR3 protein: CASSLLAGSGELFF
CDR3 DNA: TGTGCCAGCAGCTTATTAGCCGGGTCCGGGGAGCTGTTTTTT

V gene: TRBV10-3
D gene: TRBD1
J gene: TRBJ1-6
clone size: -
CDR3 protein: CAISDLTGFVPSPLHF
CDR3 DNA: TGTGCCATCAGTGACCTGACAGGGTTCGTTCCTTCACCCCTCCACTTT

V gene: TRBV6-1
D gene: TRBD1
J gene: TRBJ1-2
clone size: -
CDR3 protein: CASSAPGQGGGYGYTF
CDR3 DNA: TGTGCCAGCAGTGCACCTGGACAGGGTGGTGGGTATGGCTACACCTTC

V gene: TRBV27
D gene: TRBD1
J gene: TRBJ1-2
clone size: -
CDR3 protein: CASSLDRVAANYGYTF
CDR3 DNA: TGTGCCAGCAGTTTGGACAGGGTGGCGGCTAACTATGGCTACACCTTC

V gene: TRBV5-6
D gene: -
J gene: TRBJ2-7
clone size: -
CDR3 protein: CASSLVTYEQYF
CDR3 DNA: TGTGCCAGCAGCTTGGTCACCTACGAGCAGTACTTC

V gene: TRBV2
D gene: -
J gene: TRBJ1-5
clone size: -
CDR3 protein: CASSPQAHQPQHF
CDR3 DNA: TGTGCCAGTTCGCCCCAAGCTCATCAGCCCCAGCATTTT

V gene: TRBV18
D gene: TRBD2
J gene: TRBJ2-7
clone size: -
CDR3 protein: CASSPTSGSYEQYF
CDR3 DNA: TGTGCCAGCTCACCCACTAGCGGGAGCTACGAGCAGTACTTC

V gene: TRBV6-1
D gene: -
J gene: TRBJ1-5
clone size: -
CDR3 protein: CATAGTPYSNQPQHF
CDR3 DNA: TGTGCCACCGCGGGAACACCTTATAGCAATCAGCCCCAGCATTTT

V gene: TRBV19
D gene: -
J gene: TRBJ2-2
clone size: -
CDR3 protein: CASLNRHLVGKAGELFF
CDR3 DNA: TGTGCCAGCCTAAATCGACATCTCGTCGGGAAGGCCGGGGAGCTGTTTTTT

V gene: TRBV30
D gene: -
J gene: TRBJ1-1
clone size: once
CDR3 protein: CALRQGGTEAFF
CDR3 DNA: TGTGCCCTTCGGCAGGGCGGAACTGAAGCTTTCTTT

V gene: TRBV28
D gene: -
J gene: TRBJ1-1
clone size: once
CDR3 protein: CASSPIQGNTEAFF
CDR3 DNA: TGTGCCAGCAGCCCGATCCAGGGCAACACTGAAGCTTTCTTT

V gene: TRBV5-4
D gene: -
J gene: TRBJ2-5
clone size: -
CDR3 protein: CASSPRGKETQYF
CDR3 DNA: TGTGCCAGCAGCCCCCGGGGAAAAGAGACCCAGTACTTC

V gene: TRBV2
D gene: -
J gene: TRBJ2-3
clone size: -
CDR3 protein: CASRGAVSTDTQYF
CDR3 DNA: TGTGCCAGCAGGGGAGCGGTAAGCACAGATACGCAGTATTTT